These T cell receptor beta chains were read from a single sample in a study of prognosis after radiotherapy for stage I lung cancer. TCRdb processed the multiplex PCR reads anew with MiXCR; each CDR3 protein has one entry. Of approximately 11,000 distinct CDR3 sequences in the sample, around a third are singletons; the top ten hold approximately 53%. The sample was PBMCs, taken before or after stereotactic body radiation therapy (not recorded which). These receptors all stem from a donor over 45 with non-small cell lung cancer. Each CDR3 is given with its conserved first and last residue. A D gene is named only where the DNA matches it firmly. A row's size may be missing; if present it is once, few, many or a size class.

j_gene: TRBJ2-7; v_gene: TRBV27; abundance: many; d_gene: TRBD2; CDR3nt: TGTGCCAGCAGTTCCGGGACTAGCGGGGAGTACGAGCAGTACTTC; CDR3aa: CASSSGTSGEYEQYF
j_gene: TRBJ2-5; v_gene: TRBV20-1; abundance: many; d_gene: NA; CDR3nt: TGCAGTGCTGTTGTGGTAGAGACCCAGTACTTC; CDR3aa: CSAVVVETQYF
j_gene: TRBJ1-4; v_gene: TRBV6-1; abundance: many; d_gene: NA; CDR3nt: TGTGCCAGCAGTGCCCCAGGGTTCACTAATGAAAAACTGTTTTTT; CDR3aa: CASSAPGFTNEKLFF
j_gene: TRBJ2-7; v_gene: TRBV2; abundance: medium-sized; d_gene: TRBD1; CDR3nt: TGTGCCAGCAGAGCGACAGGGGGTAACGAGCAGTACTTC; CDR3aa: CASRATGGNEQYF
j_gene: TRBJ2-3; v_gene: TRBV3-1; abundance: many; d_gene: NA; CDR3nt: TGTGCCAGCAGCCAAGGGGGGGCCCGCGATACGCAGTATTTT; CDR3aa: CASSQGGARDTQYF
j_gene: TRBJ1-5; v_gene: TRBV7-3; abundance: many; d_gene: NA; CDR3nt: TGTGCCAGCAGCTTAATACAGGGAGAGGATCAGCCCCAGCATTTT; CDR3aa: CASSLIQGEDQPQHF
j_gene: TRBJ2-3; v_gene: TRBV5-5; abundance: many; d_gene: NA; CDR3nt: TGTGCCAGGTTACACCTTACCGGGACTCCGGGTTGGACAGATACGCAGTATTTT; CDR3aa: CARLHLTGTPGWTDTQYF
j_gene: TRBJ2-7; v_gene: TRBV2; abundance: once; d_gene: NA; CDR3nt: TGTGCCAGCAGTCCAGGGAACCACTTCTACGAGCAGTACTTC; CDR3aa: CASSPGNHFYEQYF
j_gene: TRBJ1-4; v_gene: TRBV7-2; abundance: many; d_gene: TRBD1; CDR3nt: TGTGCCAGCAGCTTATCTCAGGGGGGCGGTGAAAAACTGTTTTTT; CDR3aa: CASSLSQGGGEKLFF
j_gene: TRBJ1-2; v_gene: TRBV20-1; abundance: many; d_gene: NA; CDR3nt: TGCAGTGCTAGTGACGGATACTATGGCTACACCTTC; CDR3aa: CSASDGYYGYTF
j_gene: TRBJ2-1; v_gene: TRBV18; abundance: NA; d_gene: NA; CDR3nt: TGTGCCAGCTCACAAGGCCTAAACAATGAGCAGTTCTTC; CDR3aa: CASSQGLNNEQFF
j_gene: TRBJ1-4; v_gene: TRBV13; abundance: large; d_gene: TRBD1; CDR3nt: TGTGCCAGCAGCTCCCGGGACAGGGGGCAACGGGATGAAAAACTGTTTTTT; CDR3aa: CASSSRDRGQRDEKLFF
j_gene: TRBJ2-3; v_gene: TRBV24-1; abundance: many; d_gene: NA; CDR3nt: TGTGCCACCAGTGACTGGGGTACGCAGTATTTT; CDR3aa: CATSDWGTQYF
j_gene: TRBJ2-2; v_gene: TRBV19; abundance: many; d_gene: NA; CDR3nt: TGTGCCAGCCTGCCCGGGGGAAACACCGGGGAGCTGTTTTTT; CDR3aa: CASLPGGNTGELFF
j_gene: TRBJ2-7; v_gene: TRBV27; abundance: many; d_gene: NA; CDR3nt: TGTGCCAGCGGCACCTACGAGCAGTACTTC; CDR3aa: CASGTYEQYF
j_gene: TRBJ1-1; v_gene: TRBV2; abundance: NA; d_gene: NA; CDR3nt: TGTGCCAGCATAAGGGGCCGTGAAGCTTTCTTT; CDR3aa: CASIRGREAFF
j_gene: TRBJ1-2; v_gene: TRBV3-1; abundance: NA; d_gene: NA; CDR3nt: TGTGCCAGCAGCCAACGGCGGAGGACGGATGGCTACACCTTC; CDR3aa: CASSQRRRTDGYTF
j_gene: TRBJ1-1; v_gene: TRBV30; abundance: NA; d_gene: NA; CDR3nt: TGTGCCTGGACAGCCGGCTACAACACTGAAGCTTTCTTT; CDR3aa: CAWTAGYNTEAFF
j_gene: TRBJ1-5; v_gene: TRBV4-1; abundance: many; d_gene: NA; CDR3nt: TGCGCCAGCAGCCAAGATGAGGGCTGGGCAGGGGCGAATCAGCCCCAGCATTTT; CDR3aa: CASSQDEGWAGANQPQHF
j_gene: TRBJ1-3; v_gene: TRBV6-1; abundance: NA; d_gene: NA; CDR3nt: TGTGCCAGCGCAATGGGTGGAAACACCATATATTTT; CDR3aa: CASAMGGNTIYF
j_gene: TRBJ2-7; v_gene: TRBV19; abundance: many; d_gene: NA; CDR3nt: TGTGCCAGAGAAACAGTAACCTACGAGCAGTACTTC; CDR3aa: CARETVTYEQYF
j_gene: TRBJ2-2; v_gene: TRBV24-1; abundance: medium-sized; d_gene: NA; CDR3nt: TGTGCCACCAGTGATCAGGGATATTCGGACACCGGGGAGCTGTTTTTT; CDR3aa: CATSDQGYSDTGELFF
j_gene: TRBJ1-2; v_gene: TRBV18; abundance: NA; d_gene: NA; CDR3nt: TGTGCCAGCTCACCATCAGGGTACGGTCGGGGCTACACCTTC; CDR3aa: CASSPSGYGRGYTF
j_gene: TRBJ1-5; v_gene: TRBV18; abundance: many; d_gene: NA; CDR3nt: TGTGCCAGCTCACCAGACAGGCACACGGAGTACCAGCATTTT; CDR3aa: CASSPDRHTEYQHF
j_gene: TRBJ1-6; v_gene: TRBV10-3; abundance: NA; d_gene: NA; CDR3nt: TGTGCCATTACCGATCAGAATTCACCCTTCCACTTT; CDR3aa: CAITDQNSPFHF
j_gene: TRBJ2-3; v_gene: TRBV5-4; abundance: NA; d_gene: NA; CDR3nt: TGTGCCAGCAGCTTGGGGAGCGGGACAGATACGCAGTATTTT; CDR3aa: CASSLGSGTDTQYF
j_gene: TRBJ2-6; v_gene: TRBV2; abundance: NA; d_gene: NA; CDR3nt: TGTGCCAGCAGCCAGCGGCTCTCTGGGGCCAACGTCCTGACTTTC; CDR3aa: CASSQRLSGANVLTF
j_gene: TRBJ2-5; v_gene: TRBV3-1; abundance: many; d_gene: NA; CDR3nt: TGTGCCAGCAGCCAAGATCAGGTGGGAATAGAGACCCAGTACTTC; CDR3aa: CASSQDQVGIETQYF
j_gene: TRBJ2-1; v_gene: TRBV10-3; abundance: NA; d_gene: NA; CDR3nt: TGTGCCTCCCGCGCTACGAACAATGAGCAGTTCTTC; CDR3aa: CASRATNNEQFF
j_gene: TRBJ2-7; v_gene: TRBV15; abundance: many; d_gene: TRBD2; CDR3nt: TGTGCCACCAGCAGCGGGACTAGCAGAACCTACGAGCAGTACTTC; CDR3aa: CATSSGTSRTYEQYF
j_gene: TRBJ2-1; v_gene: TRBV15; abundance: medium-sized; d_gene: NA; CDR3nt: TGTGCCACCAGCAGGACGGGTGGAGCTTACAATGAGCAGTTCTTC; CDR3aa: CATSRTGGAYNEQFF
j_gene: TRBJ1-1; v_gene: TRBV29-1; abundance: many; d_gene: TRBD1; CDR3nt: TGCAGCGCAGCGGACAGGGGGCGAGCTCTCGCAGCTTTCTTT; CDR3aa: CSAADRGRALAAFF
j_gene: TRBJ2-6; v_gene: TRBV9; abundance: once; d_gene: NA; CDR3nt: TGTGCCAGCAGCGGCGGGACTCCCATTGGGGCCAACGTCCTGACTTTC; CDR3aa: CASSGGTPIGANVLTF
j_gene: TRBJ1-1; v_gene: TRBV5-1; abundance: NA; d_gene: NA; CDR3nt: TGCGCCAGCAGCTACGGCCGCGGCCTAAGTGAAGCTTTCTTT; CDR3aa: CASSYGRGLSEAFF
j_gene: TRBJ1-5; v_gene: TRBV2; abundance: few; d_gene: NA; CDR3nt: TGTGCCAGCAGTAGACACAGCGGTCAGCCCCAGCATTTT; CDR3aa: CASSRHSGQPQHF
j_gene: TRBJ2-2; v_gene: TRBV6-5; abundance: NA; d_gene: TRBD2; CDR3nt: TGTGCCAGCAGTTACTCCGGCGGGAGATCTAGGGAGCTGTTTTTT; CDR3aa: CASSYSGGRSRELFF
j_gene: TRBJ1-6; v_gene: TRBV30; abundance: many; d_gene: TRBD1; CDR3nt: TGTGCCTGGGCCGGGACAGGGTATTCACCCCTCCACTTT; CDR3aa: CAWAGTGYSPLHF
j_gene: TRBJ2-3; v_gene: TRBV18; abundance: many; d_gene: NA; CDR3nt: TGTGCCAGCTCACCAAGCTCCGGGGACGGTACGCAGTATTTT; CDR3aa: CASSPSSGDGTQYF
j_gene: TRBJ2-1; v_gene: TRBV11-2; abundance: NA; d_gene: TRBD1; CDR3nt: TGTGCCAGCACCGCCCCGGGACAGGGGGCCTCCTACAATGAGCAGTTCTTC; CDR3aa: CASTAPGQGASYNEQFF
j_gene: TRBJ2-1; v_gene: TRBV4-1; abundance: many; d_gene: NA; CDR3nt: TGCGCCAGCAGCCAAGATATATTAGTGGGAACGGGTCGGATATACAATGAGCAGTTCTTC; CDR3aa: CASSQDILVGTGRIYNEQFF